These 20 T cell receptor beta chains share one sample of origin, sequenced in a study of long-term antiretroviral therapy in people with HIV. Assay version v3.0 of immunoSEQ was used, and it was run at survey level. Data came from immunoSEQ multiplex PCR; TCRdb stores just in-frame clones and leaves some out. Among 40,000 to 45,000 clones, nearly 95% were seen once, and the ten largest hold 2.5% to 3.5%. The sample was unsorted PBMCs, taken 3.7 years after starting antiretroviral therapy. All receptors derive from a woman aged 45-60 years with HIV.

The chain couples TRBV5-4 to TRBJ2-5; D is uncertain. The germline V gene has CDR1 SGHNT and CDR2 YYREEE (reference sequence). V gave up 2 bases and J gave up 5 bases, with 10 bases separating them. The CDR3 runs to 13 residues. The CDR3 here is CASSFGSSETQYF. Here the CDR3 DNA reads TGTGCCAGCAGCTTTGGTAGCTCGGAGACCCAGTACTTC.

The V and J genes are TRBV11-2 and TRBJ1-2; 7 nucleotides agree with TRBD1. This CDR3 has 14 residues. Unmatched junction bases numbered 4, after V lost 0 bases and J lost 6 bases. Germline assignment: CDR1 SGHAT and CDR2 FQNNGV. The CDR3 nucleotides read TGTGCCAGCAGCTTAGAGATAGGGGGCAATGGCTACACCTTC. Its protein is CASSLEIGGNGYTF. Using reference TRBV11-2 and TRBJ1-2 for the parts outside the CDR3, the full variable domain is EAGVAQSPRYKIIEKRQSVAFWCNPISGHATLYWYQQILGQGPKLLIQFQNNGVVDDSQLPKDRFSAERLKGVDSTLKIQPAKLEDSAVYLCASSLEIGGNGYTFGSGTRLTVV.

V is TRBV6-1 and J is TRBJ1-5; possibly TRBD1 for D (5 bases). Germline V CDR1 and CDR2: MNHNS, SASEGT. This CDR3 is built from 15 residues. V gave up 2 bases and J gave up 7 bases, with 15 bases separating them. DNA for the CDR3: TGTGCCAGCAGTGAACAGACGGGGGGTCAACAGCCCCAGCATTTT. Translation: CASSEQTGGQQPQHF.

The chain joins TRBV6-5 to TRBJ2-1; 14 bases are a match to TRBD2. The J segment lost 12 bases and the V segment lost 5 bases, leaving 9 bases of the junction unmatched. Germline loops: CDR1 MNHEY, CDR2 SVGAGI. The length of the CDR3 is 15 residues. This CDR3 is CASSPWTSGGQGQFF. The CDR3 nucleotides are TGTGCCAGCAGTCCATGGACTAGCGGGGGGCAGGGGCAGTTCTTC.

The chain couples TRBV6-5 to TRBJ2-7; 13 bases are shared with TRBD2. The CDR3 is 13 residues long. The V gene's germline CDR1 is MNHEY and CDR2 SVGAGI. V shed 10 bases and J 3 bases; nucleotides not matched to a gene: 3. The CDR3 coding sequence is TGTGCCACCGGACTAGCGGGGGACTACGAGCAGTACTTC. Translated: CATGLAGDYEQYF.

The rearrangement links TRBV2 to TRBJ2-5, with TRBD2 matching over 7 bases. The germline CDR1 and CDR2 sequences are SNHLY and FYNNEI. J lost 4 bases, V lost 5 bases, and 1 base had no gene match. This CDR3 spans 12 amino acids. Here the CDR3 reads CASSSSGETQYF. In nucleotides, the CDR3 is TGTGCCAGCAGTTCTAGCGGAGAGACCCAGTACTTC.

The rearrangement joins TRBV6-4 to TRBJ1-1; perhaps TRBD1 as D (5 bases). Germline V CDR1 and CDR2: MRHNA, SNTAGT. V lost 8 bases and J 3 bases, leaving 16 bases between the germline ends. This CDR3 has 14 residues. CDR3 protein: CASLAGVEDTEAFF. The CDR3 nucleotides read TGTGCCAGCCTTGCGGGGGTGGAGGACACTGAAGCTTTCTTT.

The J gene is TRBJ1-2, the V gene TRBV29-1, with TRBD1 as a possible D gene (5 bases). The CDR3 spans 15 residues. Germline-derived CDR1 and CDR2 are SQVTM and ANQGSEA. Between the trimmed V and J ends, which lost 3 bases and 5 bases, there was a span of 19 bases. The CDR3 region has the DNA TGCAGCGTTGACACCGACGGGACGCTGACTTATGGCTACACCTTC. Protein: CSVDTDGTLTYGYTF. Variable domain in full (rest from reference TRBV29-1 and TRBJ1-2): SAVISQKPSRDICQRGTSLTIQCQVDSQVTMMFWYRQQPGQSLTLIATANQGSEATYESGFVIDKFPISRPNLTFSTLTVSNMSPEDSSIYLCSVDTDGTLTYGYTFGSGTRLTVV.

The CDR3 here is CASRGGSHRNTEAFF. DNA of the CDR3: TGTGCCAGCCGCGGCGGGTCACACCGAAACACTGAAGCTTTCTTT. V is TRBV2 and J is TRBJ1-1; D not resolved. This CDR3 is 15 amino acids long. Germline CDR1 is SNHLY and CDR2 is FYNNEI. V lost 8 bases to trimming and J lost 2 bases, with 18 bases between them.

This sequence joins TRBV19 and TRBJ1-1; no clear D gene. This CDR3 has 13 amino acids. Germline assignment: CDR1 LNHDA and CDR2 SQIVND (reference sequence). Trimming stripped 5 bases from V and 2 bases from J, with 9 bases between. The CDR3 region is CASSLGTNTEAFF. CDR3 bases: TGTGCCAGTAGTCTTGGAACTAACACTGAAGCTTTCTTT.

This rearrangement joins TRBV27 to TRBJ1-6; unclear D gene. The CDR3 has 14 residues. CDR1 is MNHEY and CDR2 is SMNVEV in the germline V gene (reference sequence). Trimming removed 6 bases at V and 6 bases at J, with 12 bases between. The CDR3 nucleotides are TGTGCCAGCAGACAGACTTGGGGTAATTCACCCCTCCACTTT. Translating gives CASRQTWGNSPLHF.

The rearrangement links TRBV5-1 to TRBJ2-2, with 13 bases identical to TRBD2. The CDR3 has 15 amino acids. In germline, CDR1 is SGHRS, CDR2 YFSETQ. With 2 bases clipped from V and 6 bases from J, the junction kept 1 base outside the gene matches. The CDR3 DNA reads TGCGCCAGCAGCTTTGGACTAGCGGGGGCCGGGGAGCTGTTTTTT. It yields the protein CASSFGLAGAGELFF.

The CDR3 DNA sequence: TGTGCCAGCAGCAGAGCAGGGCGCGAGCAGTACTTC. Its translation: CASSRAGREQYF. This chain uses TRBV6-6 with TRBJ2-7, with D perhaps TRBD1 (5 bases). The CDR3 runs 12 residues. Trimming cost V 6 bases and J 6 bases, with 12 bases left between them. CDR1 and CDR2 (germline): MNHNY, SVGAGI (reference sequence).

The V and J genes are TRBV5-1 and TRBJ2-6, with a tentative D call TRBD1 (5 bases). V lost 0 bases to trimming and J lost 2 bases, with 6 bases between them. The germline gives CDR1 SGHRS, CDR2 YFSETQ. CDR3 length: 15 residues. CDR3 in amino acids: CASSLAGTGANVLTF. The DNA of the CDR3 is TGCGCCAGCAGCTTGGCAGGGACTGGGGCCAACGTCCTGACTTTC. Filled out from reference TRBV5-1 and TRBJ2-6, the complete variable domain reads KAGVTQTPRYLIKTRGQQVTLSCSPISGHRSVSWYQQTPGQGLQFLFEYFSETQRNKGNFPGRFSGRQFSNSRSEMNVSTLELGDSALYLCASSLAGTGANVLTFGAGSRLTVL.

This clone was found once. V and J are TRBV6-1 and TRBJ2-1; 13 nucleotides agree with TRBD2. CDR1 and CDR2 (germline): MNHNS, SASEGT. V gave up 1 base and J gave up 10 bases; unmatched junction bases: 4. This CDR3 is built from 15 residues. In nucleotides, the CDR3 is TGTGCCAGCAGTGAAGTACTAGCGGGGGGGCGGGAGCAGTTCTTC. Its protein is CASSEVLAGGREQFF.

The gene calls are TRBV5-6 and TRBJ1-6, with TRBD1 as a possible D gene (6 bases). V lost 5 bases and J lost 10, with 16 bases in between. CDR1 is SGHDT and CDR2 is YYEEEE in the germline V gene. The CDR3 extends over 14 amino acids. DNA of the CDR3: TGTGCCAGCAGTCCTATCCAGGGGAGATCACCCCTCCACTTT. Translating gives CASSPIQGRSPLHF.

The CDR3 DNA sequence: TGTGCCAGTAGCCTTGCTTACCAAGAGACCCAGTACTTC. It is translated as CASSLAYQETQYF. The gene calls are TRBV19 and TRBJ2-5; D not certain. Trimming took off 6 bases at V and 0 bases at J, with 8 bases between the two ends. The length of the CDR3 is 13 residues. Per germline, CDR1 LNHDA and CDR2 SQIVND (reference sequence).

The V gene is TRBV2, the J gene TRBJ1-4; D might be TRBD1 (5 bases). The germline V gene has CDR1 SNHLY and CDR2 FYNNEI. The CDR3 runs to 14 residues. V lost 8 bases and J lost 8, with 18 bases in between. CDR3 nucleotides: TGTGCCAGCTTTCTTATAGGGGACTACGAAAAACTGTTTTTT. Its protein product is CASFLIGDYEKLFF.

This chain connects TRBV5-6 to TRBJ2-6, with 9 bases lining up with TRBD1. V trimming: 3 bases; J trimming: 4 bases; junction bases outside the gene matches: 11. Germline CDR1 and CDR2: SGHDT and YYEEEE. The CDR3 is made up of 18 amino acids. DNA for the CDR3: TGTGCCAGCAGCTCCGGGACAGGGACCCGTCTGGGGGCCAACGTCCTGACTTTC. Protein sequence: CASSSGTGTRLGANVLTF.

The CDR3 is CASSSGLVNSPLHF. CDR3 DNA sequence: TGTGCCAGCAGCTCGGGACTGGTGAATTCACCCCTCCACTTT. This chain uses TRBV7-9 with TRBJ1-6; a possible D gene is TRBD1 (5 bases). V gave up 4 bases and J gave up 7 bases, with 11 bases separating them. CDR3 length: 14 residues. Germline values: CDR1 SEHNR, CDR2 FQNEAQ (reference sequence).